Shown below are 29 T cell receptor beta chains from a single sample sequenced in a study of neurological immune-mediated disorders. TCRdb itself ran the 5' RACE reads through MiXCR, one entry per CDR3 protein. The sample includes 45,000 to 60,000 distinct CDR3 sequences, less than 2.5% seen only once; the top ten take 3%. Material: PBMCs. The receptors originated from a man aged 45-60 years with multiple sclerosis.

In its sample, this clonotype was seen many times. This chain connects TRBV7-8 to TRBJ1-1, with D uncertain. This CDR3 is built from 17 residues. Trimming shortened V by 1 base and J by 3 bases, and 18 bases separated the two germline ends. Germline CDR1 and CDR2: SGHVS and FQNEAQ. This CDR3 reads CASSLGRVWGGHTEAFF. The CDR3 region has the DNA TGTGCCAGCAGCTTAGGGAGGGTGTGGGGAGGACACACTGAAGCTTTCTTT.

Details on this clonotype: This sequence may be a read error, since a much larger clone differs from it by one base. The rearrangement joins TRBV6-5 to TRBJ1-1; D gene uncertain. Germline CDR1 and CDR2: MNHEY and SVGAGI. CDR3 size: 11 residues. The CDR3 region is CDSRSRTEAFF. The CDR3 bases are TGTGACAGCCGATCTAGGACTGAAGCTTTCTTT.

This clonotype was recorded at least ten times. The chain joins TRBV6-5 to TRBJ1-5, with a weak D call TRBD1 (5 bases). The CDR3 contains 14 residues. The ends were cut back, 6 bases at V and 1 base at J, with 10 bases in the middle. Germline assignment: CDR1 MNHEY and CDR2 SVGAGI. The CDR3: CASRTTESNQPQHF. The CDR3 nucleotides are TGTGCCAGCAGAACGACAGAGAGCAATCAGCCCCAGCATTTT.

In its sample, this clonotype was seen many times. CDR3 in amino acids: CASSQEAGDLPVTDTQYF. DNA for the CDR3: TGTGCCAGCAGCCAAGAAGCGGGGGACCTACCGGTCACAGATACGCAGTATTTT. The chain couples TRBV4-2 to TRBJ2-3, with 8 bases aligning to TRBD2. Germline CDR1 is LGHNA and CDR2 is YNFKEQ. The trim removed 0 bases at V and 2 bases at J, leaving 10 bases unmatched. This CDR3 region has 18 residues.

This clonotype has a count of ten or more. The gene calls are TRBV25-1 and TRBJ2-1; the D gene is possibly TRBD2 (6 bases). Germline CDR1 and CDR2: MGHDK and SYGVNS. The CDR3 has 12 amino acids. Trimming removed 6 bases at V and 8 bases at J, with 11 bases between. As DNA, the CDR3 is TGTGCCAGCAGCAAGACTAGTGATGAGCAGTTCTTC. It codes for CASSKTSDEQFF.

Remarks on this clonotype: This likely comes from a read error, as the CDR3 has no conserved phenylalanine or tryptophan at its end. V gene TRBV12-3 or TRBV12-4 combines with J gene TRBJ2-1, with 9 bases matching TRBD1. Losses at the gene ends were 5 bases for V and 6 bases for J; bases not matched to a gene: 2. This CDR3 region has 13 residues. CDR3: CASSADRGNEQFC. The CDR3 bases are TGTGCCAGCAGTGCGGACAGGGGCAATGAGCAGTTCTGC.

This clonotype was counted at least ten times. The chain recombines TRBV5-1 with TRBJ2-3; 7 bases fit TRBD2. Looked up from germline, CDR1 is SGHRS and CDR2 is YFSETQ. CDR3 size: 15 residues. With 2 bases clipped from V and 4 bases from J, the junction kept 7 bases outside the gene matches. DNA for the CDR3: TGCGCCAGCAGCTTCACCAGCGGGGAGGCAGATACGCAGTATTTT. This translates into CASSFTSGEADTQYF. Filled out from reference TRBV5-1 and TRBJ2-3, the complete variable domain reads KAGVTQTPRYLIKTRGQQVTLSCSPISGHRSVSWYQQTPGQGLQFLFEYFSETQRNKGNFPGRFSGRQFSNSRSEMNVSTLELGDSALYLCASSFTSGEADTQYFGPGTRLTVL.

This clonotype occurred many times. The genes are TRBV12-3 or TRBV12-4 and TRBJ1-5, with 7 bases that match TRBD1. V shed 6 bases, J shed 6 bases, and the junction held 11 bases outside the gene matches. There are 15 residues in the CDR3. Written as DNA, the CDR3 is TGTGCCAGCAGCCCCCAGGGGGGGGCCGGTCAGCCCCAGCATTTT. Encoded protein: CASSPQGGAGQPQHF.

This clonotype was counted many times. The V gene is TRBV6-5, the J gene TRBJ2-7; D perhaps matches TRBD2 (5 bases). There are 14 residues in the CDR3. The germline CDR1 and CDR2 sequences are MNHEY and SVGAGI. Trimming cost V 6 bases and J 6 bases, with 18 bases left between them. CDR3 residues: CASSSGLLIGEQYF. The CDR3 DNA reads TGTGCCAGCAGCTCCGGACTCCTAATCGGCGAGCAGTACTTC.

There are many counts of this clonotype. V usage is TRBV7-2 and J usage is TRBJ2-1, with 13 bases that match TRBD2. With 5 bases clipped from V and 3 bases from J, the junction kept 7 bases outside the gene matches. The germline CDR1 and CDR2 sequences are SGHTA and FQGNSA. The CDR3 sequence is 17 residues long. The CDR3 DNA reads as TGTGCCAGCAGCCAAGGACTAGCGGGGGCCATCTACAATGAGCAGTTCTTC. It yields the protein CASSQGLAGAIYNEQFF.

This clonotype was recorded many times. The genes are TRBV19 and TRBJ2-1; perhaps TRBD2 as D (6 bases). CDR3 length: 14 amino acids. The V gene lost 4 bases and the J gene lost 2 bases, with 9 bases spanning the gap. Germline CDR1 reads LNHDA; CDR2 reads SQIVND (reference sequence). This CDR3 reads CASSRRGTYNEQFF. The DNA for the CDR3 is TGTGCCAGTAGTAGGCGGGGAACCTACAATGAGCAGTTCTTC.

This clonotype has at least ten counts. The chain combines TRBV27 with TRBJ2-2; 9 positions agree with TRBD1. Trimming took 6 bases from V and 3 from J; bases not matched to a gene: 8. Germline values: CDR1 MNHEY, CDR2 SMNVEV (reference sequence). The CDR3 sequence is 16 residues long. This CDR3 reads CASRRGQGGYTGELFF. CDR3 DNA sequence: TGTGCCAGCAGGCGGGGACAGGGAGGTTACACCGGGGAGCTGTTTTTT.

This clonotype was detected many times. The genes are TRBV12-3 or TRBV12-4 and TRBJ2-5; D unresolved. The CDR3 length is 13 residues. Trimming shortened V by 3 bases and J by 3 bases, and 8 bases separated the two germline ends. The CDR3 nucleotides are TGTGCCAGCAGTTTCACTGCAAAAGAGACCCAGTACTTC. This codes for CASSFTAKETQYF.

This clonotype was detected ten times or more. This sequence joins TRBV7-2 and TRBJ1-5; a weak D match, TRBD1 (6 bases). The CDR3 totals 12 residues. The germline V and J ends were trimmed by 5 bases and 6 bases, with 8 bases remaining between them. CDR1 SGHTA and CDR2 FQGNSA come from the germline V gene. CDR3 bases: TGTGCCAGCAGCGTACAGGGTCAGCCCCAGCATTTT. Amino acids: CASSVQGQPQHF.

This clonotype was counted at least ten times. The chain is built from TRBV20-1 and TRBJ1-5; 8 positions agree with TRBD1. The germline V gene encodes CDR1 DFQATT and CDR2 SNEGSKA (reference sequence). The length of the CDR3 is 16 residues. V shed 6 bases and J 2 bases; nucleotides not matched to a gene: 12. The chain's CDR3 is CSARPRTGSGNQPQHF. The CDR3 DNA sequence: TGCAGTGCCAGGCCCCGGACAGGGTCAGGCAATCAGCCCCAGCATTTT.

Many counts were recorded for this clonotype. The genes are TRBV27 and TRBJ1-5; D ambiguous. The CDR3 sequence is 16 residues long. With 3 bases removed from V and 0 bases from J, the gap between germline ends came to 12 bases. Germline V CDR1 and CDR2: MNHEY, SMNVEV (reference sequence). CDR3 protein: CASSLWPQPSNQPQHF. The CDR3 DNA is TGTGCCAGCAGTTTGTGGCCCCAACCTAGCAATCAGCCCCAGCATTTT.

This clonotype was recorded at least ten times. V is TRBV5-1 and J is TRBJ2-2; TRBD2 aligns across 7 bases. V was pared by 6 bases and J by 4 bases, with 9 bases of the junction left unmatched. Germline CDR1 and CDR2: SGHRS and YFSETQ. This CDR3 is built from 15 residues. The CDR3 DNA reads TGCGCCAGCATCGTACACCCGGGGGGCACCGGGGAGCTGTTTTTT. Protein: CASIVHPGGTGELFF. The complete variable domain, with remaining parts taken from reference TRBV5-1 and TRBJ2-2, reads KAGVTQTPRYLIKTRGQQVTLSCSPISGHRSVSWYQQTPGQGLQFLFEYFSETQRNKGNFPGRFSGRQFSNSRSEMNVSTLELGDSALYLCASIVHPGGTGELFFGEGSRLTVL.

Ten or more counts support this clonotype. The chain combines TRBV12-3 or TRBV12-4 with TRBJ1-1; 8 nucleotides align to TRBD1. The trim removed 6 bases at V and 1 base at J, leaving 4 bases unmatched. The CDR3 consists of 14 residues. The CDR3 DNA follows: TGTGCCAGCAGACAGACAGGGGAGAACACTGAAGCTTTCTTT. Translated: CASRQTGENTEAFF.

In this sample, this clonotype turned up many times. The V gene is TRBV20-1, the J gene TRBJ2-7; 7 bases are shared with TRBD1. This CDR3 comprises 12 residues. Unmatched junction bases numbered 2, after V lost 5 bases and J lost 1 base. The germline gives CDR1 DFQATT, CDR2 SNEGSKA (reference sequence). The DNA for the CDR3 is TGCAGTGCTCCAGGGGGATCCTACGAGCAGTACTTC. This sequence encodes CSAPGGSYEQYF.

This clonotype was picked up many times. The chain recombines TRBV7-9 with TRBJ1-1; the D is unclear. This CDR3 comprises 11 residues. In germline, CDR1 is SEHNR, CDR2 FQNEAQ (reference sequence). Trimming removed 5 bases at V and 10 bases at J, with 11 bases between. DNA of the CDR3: TGTGCCAGCAGCCCTGGGCCTTCAGCTTTCTTT. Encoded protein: CASSPGPSAFF.

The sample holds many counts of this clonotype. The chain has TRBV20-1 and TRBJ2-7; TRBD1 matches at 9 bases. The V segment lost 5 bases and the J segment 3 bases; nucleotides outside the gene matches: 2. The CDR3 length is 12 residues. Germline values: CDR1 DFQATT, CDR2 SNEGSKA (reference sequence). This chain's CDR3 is CSAPGQGYEQYF. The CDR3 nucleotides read TGCAGTGCTCCGGGACAGGGCTACGAGCAGTACTTC.

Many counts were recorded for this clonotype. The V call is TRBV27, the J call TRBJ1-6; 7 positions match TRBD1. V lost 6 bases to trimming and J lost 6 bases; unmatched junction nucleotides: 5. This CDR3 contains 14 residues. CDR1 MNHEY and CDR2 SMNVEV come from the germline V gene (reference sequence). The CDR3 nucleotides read TGTGCCAGCAGCTTGGGACAGATTAATTCACCCCTCCACTTT. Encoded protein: CASSLGQINSPLHF.

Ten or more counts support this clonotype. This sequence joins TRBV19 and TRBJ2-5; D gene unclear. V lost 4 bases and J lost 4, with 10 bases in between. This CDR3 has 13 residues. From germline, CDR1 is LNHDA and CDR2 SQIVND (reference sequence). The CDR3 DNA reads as TGTGCCAGTAGTAAGGCGGTGGGAGAGACCCAGTACTTC. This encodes CASSKAVGETQYF.

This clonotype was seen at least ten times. This CDR3 is CTERAQGGSGYTF. DNA for the CDR3: TGCACCGAACGGGCACAGGGAGGAAGTGGCTACACCTTC. The genes are TRBV20-1 and TRBJ1-2; perhaps TRBD1 as D (6 bases). Germline loops: CDR1 DFQATT, CDR2 SNEGSKA (reference sequence). The CDR3 sequence is 13 residues long.

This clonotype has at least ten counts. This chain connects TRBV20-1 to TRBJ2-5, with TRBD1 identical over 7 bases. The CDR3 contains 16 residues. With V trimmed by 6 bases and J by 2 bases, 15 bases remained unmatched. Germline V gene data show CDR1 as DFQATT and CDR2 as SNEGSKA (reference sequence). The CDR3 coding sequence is TGCAGTGCGGATGAGGACGGAACAGGGGCACAAGAGACCCAGTACTTC. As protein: CSADEDGTGAQETQYF.

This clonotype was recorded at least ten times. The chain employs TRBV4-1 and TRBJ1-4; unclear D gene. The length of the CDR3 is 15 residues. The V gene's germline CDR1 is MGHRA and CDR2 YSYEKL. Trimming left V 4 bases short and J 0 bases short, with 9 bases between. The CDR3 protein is CASSPIASTNEKLFF. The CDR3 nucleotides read TGCGCCAGCAGCCCCATAGCCTCAACTAATGAAAAACTGTTTTTT.

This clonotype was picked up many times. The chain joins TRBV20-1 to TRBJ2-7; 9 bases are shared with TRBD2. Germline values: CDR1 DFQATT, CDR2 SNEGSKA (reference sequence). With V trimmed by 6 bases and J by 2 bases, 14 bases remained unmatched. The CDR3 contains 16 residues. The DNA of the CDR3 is TGCAGTGCGACGGGGCTAGCGGGAATCTCGGCCTACGAGCAGTACTTC. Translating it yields CSATGLAGISAYEQYF.

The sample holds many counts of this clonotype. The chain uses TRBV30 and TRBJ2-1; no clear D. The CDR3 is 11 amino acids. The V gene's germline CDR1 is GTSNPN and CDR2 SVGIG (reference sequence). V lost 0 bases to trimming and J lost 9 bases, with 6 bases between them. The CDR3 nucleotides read TGTGCCTGGAGTGTCTTGGGTGAGCAGTTCTTC. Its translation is CAWSVLGEQFF.

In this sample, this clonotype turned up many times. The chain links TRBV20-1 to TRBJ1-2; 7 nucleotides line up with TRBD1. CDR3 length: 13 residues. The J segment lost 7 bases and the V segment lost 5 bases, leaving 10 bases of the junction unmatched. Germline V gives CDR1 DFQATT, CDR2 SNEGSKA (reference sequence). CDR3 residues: CSAPRQGTRGYTF. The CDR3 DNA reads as TGCAGTGCTCCTAGACAGGGTACTCGTGGCTACACCTTC.